The TCR beta chain under discussion was sequenced for a study of PD-1 blockade in classical Hodgkin lymphoma. Concerning this clone itself: Its antigen is currently unknown.

The method was immunoSEQ multiplex PCR; TCRdb's version includes in-frame clones alone and lacks a portion of them. The repertoire holds about 62,000 clones, roughly 88% seen once, with around 13% in the top ten. Each and every patient relapsed after autologous stem cell transplantation, and patients got differing brentuximab vedotin exposure. From germline, CDR1 is GTSNPN and CDR2 SVGIG (reference sequence). The CDR3 totals 16 residues. The trim removed 4 bases at V and 1 base at J, leaving 10 bases unmatched. Study conclusions and caveats: Complete responders showed a baseline diversity that resembled the diversity of newly diagnosed patients. Individuals who commenced nivolumab within less than 1 year of ASCT were excluded.

The receptor was isolated from a human donor with classical Hodgkin lymphoma. The material was peripheral blood mononuclear cells (PBMCs), obtained at baseline. This chain connects TRBV30 to TRBJ2-7; 10 bases align to TRBD2. CDR3 sequence: CAWTPLAGGGSYEQYF. The DNA for the CDR3 is TGTGCCTGGACTCCCTTAGCGGGGGGCGGTTCCTACGAGCAGTACTTC. Complete variable domain (other parts from reference TRBV30 and TRBJ2-7): SQTIHQWPATLVQPVGSPLSLECTVEGTSNPNLYWYRQAAGRGLQLLFYSVGIGQISSEVPQNLSASRPQDRQFILSSKKLLLSDSGFYLCAWTPLAGGGSYEQYFGPGTRLTVT.